The 27 T cell receptor beta chains in this list originate from one sample, sequenced in a study of CD8 T cells in Susac syndrome. An input of roughly 0.5 to 1 ug of RNA was subjected to reverse transcription using random hexamers. TCRdb analysed the immunoSEQ multiplex PCR reads with MiXCR anew, one entry per CDR3 protein. The table shows some 200,000 distinct CDR3 sequences, with over 90% occurring only once. The specimen was CD8+ T cells from PBMCs. The receptors were gathered from a human donor with Susac syndrome.

DNA of the CDR3: TGTGCCACGAAAGGGGACAGACATCTTAACACTGAAGCTTTCTTT. It is translated as CATKGDRHLNTEAFF. This rearrangement joins TRBV19 to TRBJ1-1; 7 bases agree with TRBD1. The CDR3 sequence is 15 residues long. Looked up from germline, CDR1 is LNHDA and CDR2 is SQIVND (reference sequence). V lost 10 bases to trimming and J lost 2 bases; unmatched junction nucleotides: 13. Full variable domain (missing parts from reference TRBV19 and TRBJ1-1): DGGITQSPKYLFRKEGQNVTLSCEQNLNHDAMYWYRQDPGQGLRLIYYSQIVNDFQKGDIAEGYSVSREKKESFPLTVTSAQKNPTAFYLCATKGDRHLNTEAFFGQGTRLTVV.

The chain carries TRBV6-4 and TRBJ2-1; possibly TRBD2 for D (6 bases). The germline V gene encodes CDR1 MRHNA and CDR2 SNTAGT. The CDR3 length is 13 residues. V shed 2 bases and J shed 8 bases, with 10 bases lying between them. As DNA, the CDR3 is TGTGCCAGCAGTGACACGGGAGCGGATGAGCAGTTCTTC. The encoded protein is CASSDTGADEQFF.

The chain links TRBV20-1 to TRBJ2-1; a weak D match, TRBD2 (6 bases). Deletions cut 6 bases from V and 9 bases from J, with 18 bases between. Germline values: CDR1 DFQATT, CDR2 SNEGSKA (reference sequence). This CDR3 contains 13 residues. CDR3 sequence: CSAPGLTDSEQFF. The CDR3 DNA is TGCAGTGCCCCGGGACTTACCGATAGTGAGCAGTTCTTC.

The rearrangement uses TRBV7-9 and TRBJ2-5; 15 bases match TRBD2. With 5 bases clipped from V and 0 bases from J, the junction kept 4 bases outside the gene matches. Germline V gene lookup returns CDR1 SEHNR and CDR2 FQNEAQ (reference sequence). The CDR3 sequence is 17 residues long. The CDR3 sequence is CASSIGTSGGYQETQYF. In nucleotides, the CDR3 is TGTGCCAGCAGCATCGGGACTAGCGGGGGGTACCAAGAGACCCAGTACTTC.

The V and J genes are TRBV7-9 and TRBJ2-7; D is unclear. Germline CDR1 is SEHNR and CDR2 is FQNEAQ (reference sequence). V lost 1 base and J 7 bases, leaving 8 bases between the germline ends. The CDR3 sequence is 12 residues long. The CDR3 region is CASSLVGKEQYF. For the CDR3, the DNA is TGTGCCAGCAGCTTAGTGGGGAAGGAGCAGTACTTC.

The rearrangement links TRBV11-2 to TRBJ2-4, with D perhaps matching TRBD2 (5 bases). The V end lost 1 base, the J end lost 1 base, and 11 bases lay between the germline ends. From germline, CDR1 is SGHAT and CDR2 FQNNGV. This CDR3 region has 16 residues. The CDR3 reads CASSLVTGIAKNIQYF. CDR3 sequence (DNA): TGTGCCAGCAGCTTAGTAACGGGAATCGCCAAAAACATTCAGTACTTC.

The chain combines TRBV5-4 with TRBJ2-7; D gene uncertain. The CDR3 contains 12 residues. Trimming took off 1 base at V and 3 bases at J, with 5 bases between the two ends. Germline V gene data show CDR1 as SGHNT and CDR2 as YYREEE (reference sequence). CDR3 sequence: CASSLNFYEQYF. CDR3 nucleotide sequence: TGTGCCAGCAGCTTGAACTTCTACGAGCAGTACTTC.

The J gene is TRBJ2-1, the V gene TRBV9, with 7 bases that match TRBD1. Germline assignment: CDR1 SGDLS and CDR2 YYNGEE. The CDR3 has 18 amino acids. V dropped 4 bases and J dropped 5; count of bases not matched to a gene: 18. The CDR3: CASSLPLGGSISNNEQFF. The CDR3, as DNA: TGTGCCAGCAGCCTACCTCTAGGGGGCTCAATCAGCAACAATGAGCAGTTCTTC.

CDR3 region: CSARDVANYGYTF. CDR3 nucleotide sequence: TGCAGTGCTAGAGATGTAGCTAACTATGGCTACACCTTC. The genes are TRBV20-1 and TRBJ1-2, with D hard to call. Per germline, CDR1 DFQATT and CDR2 SNEGSKA (reference sequence). The CDR3 is 13 amino acids. The V end lost 0 bases, the J end lost 0 bases, and 5 bases lay between the germline ends.

The chain links TRBV19 to TRBJ1-2; D not certain. Trimming left V 7 bases short and J 4 bases short, with 7 bases between. Germline assignment: CDR1 LNHDA and CDR2 SQIVND (reference sequence). The CDR3 is 11 residues long. CDR3 coding DNA: TGTGCCAGTACCCTTGGCTATGGCTACACCTTC. This translates into CASTLGYGYTF.

The genes are TRBV9 and TRBJ2-3; D possibly corresponds to TRBD2 (5 bases). Germline values: CDR1 SGDLS, CDR2 YYNGEE. V dropped 2 bases and J dropped 0 bases, with 10 bases sitting between them. The CDR3 spans 15 residues. The chain's CDR3 is CASSVTSSSTDTQYF. For the CDR3, the DNA is TGTGCCAGCAGCGTGACGTCTAGCAGCACAGATACGCAGTATTTT.

V usage is TRBV11-2 and J usage is TRBJ2-2, with a possible D match to TRBD1 (6 bases). Trimming took off 3 bases at V and 0 bases at J, with 11 bases between the two ends. The CDR3 sequence is 16 residues long. CDR1 is SGHAT, CDR2 FQNNGV, per germline. CDR3 DNA sequence: TGTGCCAGCAGCTTGGTACAGGGTACGAACACCGGGGAGCTGTTTTTT. It codes for CASSLVQGTNTGELFF.

This rearrangement joins TRBV27 to TRBJ1-6; the D gene is possibly TRBD1 (5 bases). V gave up 7 bases and J gave up 0 bases, with 16 bases separating them. Germline V gene lookup returns CDR1 MNHEY and CDR2 SMNVEV (reference sequence). CDR3 length: 17 residues. CDR3 in DNA: TGTGCCAGCACGATAAGGGGTGGAGTCTCCTATAATTCACCCCTCCACTTT. Translated: CASTIRGGVSYNSPLHF.

V is TRBV6-1 and J is TRBJ1-1, with D unclear. The CDR3 totals 13 residues. Germline V gene data show CDR1 as MNHNS and CDR2 as SASEGT. The V gene lost 1 base and the J gene lost 4 bases, with 7 bases spanning the gap. Here the CDR3 DNA reads TGTGCCAGCAGTGAAGGATCGGTCACTGAAGCTTTCTTT. It is translated as CASSEGSVTEAFF.

The sample holds one count of this clonotype. CDR3 sequence (DNA): TGTGCCAGCAGCTCAAGACTAGCGGACTCCTACGAGCAGTACTTC. It specifies CASSSRLADSYEQYF. This rearrangement joins TRBV7-2 to TRBJ2-7, with 9 nucleotides matching TRBD2. After removal of 4 bases from V and 0 bases from J, the junction contained 4 bases not matched to a gene. The CDR3 runs to 15 residues. CDR1 and CDR2 (germline): SGHTA, FQGNSA.

This chain links TRBV7-9 with TRBJ1-1; D is undetermined. CDR1 SEHNR and CDR2 FQNEAQ come from the germline V gene (reference sequence). The V and J ends lost 2 bases and 6 bases respectively, with 10 bases between them. The CDR3 consists of 13 residues. The CDR3 sequence: CASSLTDSAEAFF. In DNA, the CDR3 is TGTGCCAGCAGCTTAACAGATAGCGCTGAAGCTTTCTTT.

This chain uses TRBV20-1 with TRBJ2-7; no clear D. The V end was cut by 6 bases, the J end by 3 bases, with 15 bases between. The CDR3 covers 13 residues. Germline CDR1 and CDR2: DFQATT and SNEGSKA (reference sequence). In nucleotides, the CDR3 is TGCAGTGCGCCAAGTCCGGACCACTACGAGCAGTACTTC. It is translated as CSAPSPDHYEQYF.

J is TRBJ1-5 and V is TRBV6-7, with 7 nucleotides matching TRBD1. TRBV6-7 is filed as an ORF, its function uncertain. The V gene end was trimmed by 6 bases and the J gene end by 3 bases; junction bases not matched to a gene: 11. CDR3 length: 16 residues. CDR3 protein: CASRIHRGRNNQPQHF. As DNA, the CDR3 is TGTGCCAGCAGAATTCACAGGGGAAGGAACAATCAGCCCCAGCATTTT.

This clonotype appeared once. This chain connects TRBV20-1 to TRBJ2-1; the D is unclear. The germline CDR1 and CDR2 sequences are DFQATT and SNEGSKA (reference sequence). This CDR3 comprises 15 residues. V lost 0 bases to trimming and J lost 0 bases, with 9 bases between them. The CDR3 bases are TGCAGTGCTAGAGAGCGGCCGAGCTCCTACAATGAGCAGTTCTTC. This gives the protein CSARERPSSYNEQFF.

The J gene is TRBJ2-1, the V gene TRBV13; 12 bases are a match to TRBD1. The germline CDR1 and CDR2 sequences are PRHDT and FYEKMQ (reference sequence). V lost 5 bases, J lost 5 bases, and 7 bases stayed unmatched. The CDR3 extends over 16 amino acids. The DNA for the CDR3 is TGTGCCAGCAGCGGCCGGGACAGGGGGCGGGACAATGAGCAGTTCTTC. Protein product: CASSGRDRGRDNEQFF.

As DNA, the CDR3 is TGTGCCAGCAGCGGGCCGCAACAGGGGAACACCGGGGAGCTGTTTTTT. This codes for CASSGPQQGNTGELFF. The chain recombines TRBV9 with TRBJ2-2; TRBD1 might be the D (6 bases). The V gene lost 3 bases and the J gene lost 1 base, with 13 bases spanning the gap. The CDR3 spans 16 residues. The V gene's germline CDR1 is SGDLS and CDR2 YYNGEE.

The chain carries TRBV9 and TRBJ2-7; D is uncertain. Germline V gene data show CDR1 as SGDLS and CDR2 as YYNGEE. V lost 0 bases to trimming and J lost 7 bases, with 5 bases between them. The CDR3 spans 11 residues. The CDR3 here is CASSVALEQYF. CDR3 DNA sequence: TGTGCCAGCAGCGTAGCCCTTGAGCAGTACTTC.

The chain combines TRBV5-1 with TRBJ1-1; no definite D call. Germline V gene lookup returns CDR1 SGHRS and CDR2 YFSETQ. Trimming left V 0 bases short and J 1 base short, with 10 bases between. The CDR3 length is 15 residues. CDR3 amino acids: CASSLDPGSNTEAFF. Written as DNA, the CDR3 is TGCGCCAGCAGCTTGGACCCTGGGTCGAACACTGAAGCTTTCTTT.

This rearrangement joins TRBV30 to TRBJ2-2; D gene uncertain. With 4 bases removed from V and 7 bases from J, the gap between germline ends came to 7 bases. This CDR3 has 11 residues. CDR1 GTSNPN and CDR2 SVGIG come from the germline V gene (reference sequence). CDR3 nucleotide sequence: TGTGCCTGGATGGCAGGCGGGGAGCTGTTTTTT. It is translated as CAWMAGGELFF.

The gene calls are TRBV24-1 and TRBJ2-3; D gene ambiguous. Trimming took off 6 bases at V and 0 bases at J, with 6 bases between the two ends. The CDR3 runs 13 residues. Germline-derived CDR1 and CDR2 are KGHDR and SFDVKD. DNA of the CDR3: TGTGCCACCAGTTCGAGGAGCACAGATACGCAGTATTTT. As protein: CATSSRSTDTQYF.

V gene TRBV23-1 combines with J gene TRBJ2-1; TRBD2 matches 8 bases. TRBV23-1 is treated as an ORF (open reading frame) with a function not yet certain. V trimming: 5 bases; J trimming: 6 bases; junction bases outside the gene matches: 12. The CDR3 is made up of 16 amino acids. DNA for the CDR3: TGCGCCAGCAGTACTATAGCGGGATTTCACCCCAATGAGCAGTTCTTC. This codes for CASSTIAGFHPNEQFF.

The J gene is TRBJ1-5, the V gene TRBV24-1; 8 nucleotides agree with TRBD1. This CDR3 comprises 19 residues. Germline V lookup: CDR1 KGHDR, CDR2 SFDVKD. V was pared by 2 bases and J by 2 bases, with 13 bases of the junction left unmatched. CDR3 bases: TGTGCCACCAGTGATTCCCAGTATCCAGGGGGCGAAGGCAATCAGCCCCAGCATTTT. Its translation is CATSDSQYPGGEGNQPQHF.